A few counts support the clone carrying this TCR beta chain. Its antigen is currently unknown. This CDR3 is 12 amino acids long. Germline loops: CDR1 MDHEN, CDR2 SYDVKM. The ends were cut back, 4 bases at V and 6 bases at J, with 9 bases in the middle. The sample belongs to a study of T cells in Graves' hyperthyroidism and ophthalmopathy. Uncontrolled infection, other autoimmune disease, pregnancy or lactation barred patients from enrollment. Study-wide results and caveats: The model's output predicted ophthalmopathy at a median of about 6.5 months prior to onset. Most thyroid clonotypes expanded above 0.001 were also detected in blood.

Amplified TCR beta CDR3 regions derived from RNA transcripts. Initially, a first-round RT-PCR of the TCR CDR3 employed the HTBI primer set. TCRdb reprocessed the multiplex PCR reads with MiXCR, giving one entry per CDR3 protein. The repertoire holds about 640,000 distinct CDR3 sequences, with 20% as singletons. The origin of this receptor is a man younger than 40 with Graves' ophthalmopathy. The source material was blood. The rearrangement joins TRBV28 to TRBJ1-2; D gene ambiguous. The CDR3 nucleotides are TGTGCCAGCAGTTCCCGGACTGATGGCTACACCTTC. Translated, it gives CASSSRTDGYTF.